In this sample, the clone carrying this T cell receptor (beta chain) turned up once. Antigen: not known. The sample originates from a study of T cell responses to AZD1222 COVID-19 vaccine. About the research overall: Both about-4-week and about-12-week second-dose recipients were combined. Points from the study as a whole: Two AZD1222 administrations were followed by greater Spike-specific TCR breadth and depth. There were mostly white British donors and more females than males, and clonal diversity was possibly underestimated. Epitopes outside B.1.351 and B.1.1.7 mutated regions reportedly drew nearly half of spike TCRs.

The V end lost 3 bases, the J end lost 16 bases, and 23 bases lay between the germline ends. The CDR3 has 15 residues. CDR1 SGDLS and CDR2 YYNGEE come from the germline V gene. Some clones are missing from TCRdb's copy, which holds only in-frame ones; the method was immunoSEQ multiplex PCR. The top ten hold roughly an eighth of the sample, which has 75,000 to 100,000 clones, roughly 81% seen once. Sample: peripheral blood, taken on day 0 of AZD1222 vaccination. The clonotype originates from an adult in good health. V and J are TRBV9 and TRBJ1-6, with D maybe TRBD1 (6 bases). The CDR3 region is CASSGPTVAGQNLHF. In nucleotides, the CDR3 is TGTGCCAGCAGCGGACCCACAGTAGCGGGACAAAATCTCCACTTT.